This T cell receptor beta chain was retrieved from a study of T cells expressing NK-cell markers. A note on this clonotype: The target antigen is unknown.

The length of the CDR3 is 13 residues. Whole-study findings and limits: In several donors, dominant CD3+CD56+NKG2C+ clones formed about 1.0-7.5% of CD8+ cells. Once again these clonotypes came out on top in the CD3+CD56-NKG2C+ fraction of several donors. Expanded NKG2C+ T cell clones were not confirmed as HCMV-specific.

TCRdb reprocessed the 5' RACE reads and keeps a single row for each CDR3 protein, giving no DNA. This sample's table reports about 160,000 distinct CDR3 sequences. The receptor comes from a man aged 18 to 70 in good health. Material for sequencing was blood T cells: a sorted CD56 or NKG2C T cell subset, CD4+ or CD8+ T cells, or bulk PBMC T cells (not recorded which). The chain carries TRBV12-3 or TRBV12-4 and TRBJ2-7; with no DNA, the TCRdb D assignment of TRBD1 cannot be verified. The chain's CDR3 is CASSLGSREGQYF.